This T cell receptor beta chain was recovered during a study of T cell responses to AZD1222 COVID-19 vaccine. The CDR3 is 15 amino acids. The V end was cut by 3 bases, the J end by 1 base, with 9 bases between. Per germline, CDR1 KGHSH and CDR2 LQKENI. Sequencing used immunoSEQ multiplex PCR; TCRdb keeps in-frame clones, though not all of them. This table holds roughly 99,000 clones, about 89% found once. V usage is TRBV18 and J usage is TRBJ2-2; possible D gene TRBD1, 5 bases. This material consisted of peripheral blood, taken 28 days after the second AZD1222 dose. The receptor was derived from an adult who received the AZD1222 COVID-19 vaccine. In DNA form, the CDR3 reads TGTGCCAGCTCACCGGTAGGACAGAACACCGGGGAGCTGTTTTTT. Translated: CASSPVGQNTGELFF.